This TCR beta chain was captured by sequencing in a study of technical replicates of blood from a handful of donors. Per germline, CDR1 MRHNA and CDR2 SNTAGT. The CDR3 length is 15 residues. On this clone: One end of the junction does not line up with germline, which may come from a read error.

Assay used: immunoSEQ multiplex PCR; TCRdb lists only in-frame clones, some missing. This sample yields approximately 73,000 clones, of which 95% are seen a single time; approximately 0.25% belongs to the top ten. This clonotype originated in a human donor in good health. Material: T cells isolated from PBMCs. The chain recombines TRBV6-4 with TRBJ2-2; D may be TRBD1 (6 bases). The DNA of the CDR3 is TGTGCCAGCAGTGTTCGTGGGGGCAACAGCGGGGAGCTGTTTTTT. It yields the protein CASSVRGGNSGELFF.